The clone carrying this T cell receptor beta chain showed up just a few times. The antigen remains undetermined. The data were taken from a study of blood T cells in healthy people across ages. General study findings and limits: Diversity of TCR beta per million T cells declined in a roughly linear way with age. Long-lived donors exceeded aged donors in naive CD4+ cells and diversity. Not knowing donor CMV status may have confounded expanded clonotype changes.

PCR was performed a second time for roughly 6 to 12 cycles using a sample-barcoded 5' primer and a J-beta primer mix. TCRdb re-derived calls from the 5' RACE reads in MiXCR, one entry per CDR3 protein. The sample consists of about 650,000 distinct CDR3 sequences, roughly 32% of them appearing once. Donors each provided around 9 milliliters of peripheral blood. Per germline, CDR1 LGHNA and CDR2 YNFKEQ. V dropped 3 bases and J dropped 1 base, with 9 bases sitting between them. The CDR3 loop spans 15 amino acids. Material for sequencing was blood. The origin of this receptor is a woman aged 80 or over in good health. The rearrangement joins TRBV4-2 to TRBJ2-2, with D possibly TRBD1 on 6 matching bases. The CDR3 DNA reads TGTGCCAGCAGCCAGGACAGATTGAACACCGGGGAGCTGTTTTTT. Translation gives CASSQDRLNTGELFF.